This entry describes one T cell receptor (beta chain). The CDR3 loop spans 15 amino acids. Trimming cost V 3 bases and J 4 bases, with 13 bases left between them. Germline values: CDR1 MDHEN, CDR2 SYDVKM. Repertoires were generated with immunoSEQ multiplex PCR, while TCRdb's copy carries only in-frame clones and drops some. The top ten clones hold over 2% of a sample with around 180,000 clones, roughly 87% of them seen once. The source of the sample is a study of blood T cell repertoires in COVID-19. Across the study: PBMCs, B-cell-depleted T cells, or T cells were the source of the cDNA or gDNA that made up the material.

The rearrangement links TRBV28 to TRBJ2-1; the D is unclear. Input material: PBMCs or T cells enriched from blood (not recorded which). The receptor was derived from a woman aged 40 to 55 with acute COVID-19. CDR3 in amino acids: CASSLGPTRYNEQFF. CDR3 sequence (DNA): TGTGCCAGCAGTTTGGGCCCAACACGGTACAATGAGCAGTTCTTC.